This TCR beta chain stems from a study of blood T cell repertoires in COVID-19. Germline V CDR1 and CDR2: MNHEY, SMNVEV (reference sequence). The V end was cut by 0 bases, the J end by 6 bases, with 10 bases between. CDR3 size: 14 residues. The repertoire was sequenced with immunoSEQ multiplex PCR; TCRdb's copy has only in-frame clones and lacks some. The sample carries around 170,000 clones, roughly 80% recorded once. Regarding this clone: This sample also contains other DNA sequences that code for the same CDR3.

Enrollment of patients from Seattle took place during active infection, with longitudinal follow-up. This TCR came from a woman in her seventies with COVID-19, enrolled during active disease. Sequencing used peripheral blood. The V and J genes are TRBV27 and TRBJ2-3; D is possibly TRBD2 (5 bases). The CDR3 coding sequence is TGTGCCAGCAGTTTATCGAGGGTGTACGATACGCAGTATTTT. It translates to CASSLSRVYDTQYF.